A selection of T cell receptor beta chains follows, all from one sample in a study of CDR3 diversity in severe acne. TCRdb reanalysed the PCR reads using MiXCR and keeps one entry per CDR3 protein. The data contain roughly 100,000 distinct CDR3 sequences, roughly 51% of them singletons. The sequenced sample consisted of blood. The receptors were sampled from a male donor with acne. CDR3s include the opening cysteine and the closing phenylalanine or tryptophan. D genes are given only for firm matches. Only part of the rows carry a size: once, few, many, or a class if the clone is expanded.

J gene | clone size | V gene | D gene | CDR3 protein | CDR3 DNA
TRBJ2-3 | NA | TRBV25-1 | TRBD2 | CASSGRGLAEGDTQYF | TGTGCCAGCAGTGGTAGGGGACTAGCGGAAGGAGATACGCAGTATTTT
TRBJ2-7 | once | TRBV5-1 | TRBD2 | CASTLSTSGYEQYF | TGCGCCAGCACCTTGAGTACTAGCGGGTACGAGCAGTACTTC
TRBJ1-2 | many | TRBV6-5 | TRBD1 | CASSRSGTGNYGYTF | TGTGCCAGCAGCCGAAGCGGGACAGGGAACTATGGCTACACCTTC
TRBJ2-2 | NA | TRBV9 | TRBD2 | CASSLQAGGSVGGELFF | TGTGCCAGCAGTCTTCAAGCTGGCGGGAGCGTTGGCGGGGAGCTGTTTTTT
TRBJ2-5 | NA | TRBV2 | NA | CASSMTPRGETQYF | TGTGCCAGCAGCATGACTCCCAGAGGGGAGACCCAGTACTTC
TRBJ1-2 | NA | TRBV7-9 | NA | CASRSNRDHYGYTF | TGTGCCAGCAGATCCAACAGGGATCACTATGGCTACACCTTC
TRBJ2-7 | NA | TRBV7-9 | NA | CASGYSAYEQYF | TGTGCCAGCGGATACTCCGCCTACGAGCAGTACTTC
TRBJ2-7 | NA | TRBV24-1 | NA | CASQPRADTYEQYF | TGTGCCAGTCAACCAAGGGCGGATACCTACGAGCAGTACTTC
TRBJ2-1 | NA | TRBV25-1 | TRBD2 | CAIPGLAGGRNEQFF | TGTGCCATCCCGGGACTAGCGGGAGGGCGAAATGAGCAGTTCTTC
TRBJ2-3 | NA | TRBV20-1 | TRBD1 | CSARTGERVIGDTQYF | TGCAGTGCTAGGACAGGGGAAAGGGTAATAGGGGATACGCAGTATTTT
TRBJ1-5 | NA | TRBV7-2 | NA | CASSLEVRLPQHF | TGTGCCAGCAGCTTAGAAGTTAGGCTGCCCCAGCATTTT
TRBJ2-3 | once | TRBV24-1 | TRBD2 | CATSDPAGAGVTDTQYF | TGTGCCACCAGTGACCCCGCCGGCGCGGGAGTCACAGATACGCAGTATTTT
TRBJ2-7 | NA | TRBV20-1 | TRBD2 | CSGLAGGISYEQYF | TGCAGCGGACTAGCGGGAGGGATTTCCTACGAGCAGTACTTC
TRBJ2-7 | NA | TRBV7-2 | TRBD2 | CASSLAPAGGSYEQYF | TGTGCCAGCAGCTTAGCGCCGGCGGGGGGCTCCTACGAGCAGTACTTC
TRBJ1-2 | medium-sized | TRBV7-2 | NA | CASSLGSPFQGHGYTF | TGTGCCAGCAGCTTAGGGTCACCTTTTCAGGGCCATGGCTACACCTTC
TRBJ2-7 | few | TRBV28 | NA | CASSPGLPSLYDEQYF | TGTGCCAGCAGCCCGGGACTCCCTTCGTTATACGACGAGCAGTACTTC
TRBJ2-5 | NA | TRBV15 | NA | CATSRHRAISDQETQYF | TGTGCCACCAGCAGACACAGGGCGATTTCAGACCAAGAGACCCAGTACTTC
TRBJ2-5 | many | TRBV14 | TRBD2 | CASSRRTSDETQYF | TGTGCCAGCAGCCGAAGGACTAGCGACGAGACCCAGTACTTC
TRBJ2-1 | few | TRBV7-9 | TRBD2 | CASSPPTSGRDNEQFF | TGTGCCAGCAGCCCACCTACTAGCGGGAGGGACAATGAGCAGTTCTTC
TRBJ2-5 | NA | TRBV10-1 | NA | CASTYRTDQETQYF | TGCGCCAGCACTTACCGGACAGACCAAGAGACCCAGTACTTC
TRBJ2-3 | NA | TRBV9 | TRBD2 | CASSASTGLAKIDTQYF | TGTGCCAGCAGCGCTTCAACGGGACTAGCTAAGATAGATACGCAGTATTTT
TRBJ2-1 | NA | TRBV5-1 | NA | CASSLDTSKSYKGQFF | TGCGCCAGCAGCTTGGATACTAGCAAGTCCTACAAGGGGCAGTTCTTC
TRBJ2-2 | many | TRBV28 | NA | CASSLPAQHWGGELFF | TGTGCCAGCAGTTTACCGGCCCAGCACTGGGGCGGGGAGCTGTTTTTT
TRBJ1-4 | NA | TRBV10-3 | NA | CAISESRTATNEKLFF | TGTGCCATCAGTGAGTCACGGACAGCAACTAATGAAAAACTGTTTTTT
TRBJ2-2 | medium-sized | TRBV20-1 | TRBD2 | CSAKGLAGAGGELFF | TGCAGTGCCAAGGGACTAGCGGGAGCGGGCGGGGAGCTGTTTTTT
TRBJ1-1 | many | TRBV20-1 | NA | CSASGGFDTEAFF | TGCAGTGCTAGTGGGGGATTTGACACTGAAGCTTTCTTT
TRBJ1-2 | few | TRBV7-8 | NA | CASSLAAGLLTSGYGYTF | TGTGCCAGCAGCTTAGCGGCAGGACTCTTAACCTCCGGCTATGGCTACACCTTC
TRBJ2-5 | once | TRBV10-2 | TRBD1 | CASSETGGERKETQYF | TGCGCCAGCAGTGAGACAGGGGGCGAGAGAAAAGAGACCCAGTACTTC
TRBJ1-4 | many | TRBV6-6 | NA | CASRPTGTSNEKLFF | TGTGCCAGCAGACCTACAGGGACGAGTAATGAAAAACTGTTTTTT
TRBJ1-5 | few | TRBV12-3/TRBV12-4 | TRBD1 | CASSQGTGYPNQPQHF | TGTGCCAGCAGTCAAGGGACAGGGTACCCGAATCAGCCCCAGCATTTT
TRBJ2-7 | NA | TRBV15 | NA | CATSRERDGTYEQYF | TGTGCCACCAGCAGAGAACGGGACGGCACCTACGAGCAGTACTTC
TRBJ1-5 | NA | TRBV15 | NA | CATSFGRGNQPQHF | TGTGCCACCAGCTTCGGGCGGGGAAATCAGCCCCAGCATTTT
TRBJ2-3 | NA | TRBV15 | NA | CATSRDRGTDTQYF | TGTGCCACCAGCAGAGATCGGGGGACAGATACGCAGTATTTT
TRBJ2-7 | NA | TRBV20-1 | TRBD1 | CSETGQGTTYEQYF | TGCAGTGAGACGGGACAGGGAACCACCTACGAGCAGTACTTC
TRBJ1-1 | NA | TRBV19 | NA | CASRIPDRNTEAFF | TGTGCCAGTAGGATCCCGGACAGAAACACTGAAGCTTTCTTT
TRBJ1-2 | many | TRBV28 | TRBD1 | CASRPQGLNYGYTF | TGTGCCAGCAGGCCACAGGGGCTGAACTATGGCTACACCTTC
TRBJ2-7 | NA | TRBV7-9 | TRBD2 | CASSLGLAGGLIHEQYF | TGTGCCAGCAGCCTGGGACTAGCGGGAGGACTCATCCACGAGCAGTACTTC
TRBJ2-7 | NA | TRBV2 | NA | CASSKRAYEQYF | TGTGCCAGCAGTAAGAGGGCCTACGAGCAGTACTTC
TRBJ2-1 | NA | TRBV20-1 | TRBD2 | CSARDVTSGSSDEQFF | TGCAGTGCTAGAGATGTAACTAGCGGGAGTTCCGATGAGCAGTTCTTC
TRBJ2-7 | many | TRBV3-1 | NA | CASSQLDGEQYF | TGTGCCAGCAGCCAACTTGACGGCGAGCAGTACTTC
TRBJ2-1 | NA | TRBV9 | NA | CASSPYGPDNEQFF | TGTGCCAGCAGCCCATACGGACCGGACAATGAGCAGTTCTTC
TRBJ1-2 | NA | TRBV29-1 | TRBD1 | CSVEEGGTGYGYTF | TGCAGCGTTGAAGAAGGCGGGACAGGCTATGGCTACACCTTC
TRBJ2-5 | NA | TRBV12-3/TRBV12-4 | TRBD1 | CASSRTGAKETQYF | TGTGCCAGCAGCAGGACAGGAGCCAAAGAGACCCAGTACTTC
TRBJ2-7 | NA | TRBV6-2/TRBV6-3 | NA | CASWERTYEQYF | TGTGCCAGCTGGGAGCGGACCTACGAGCAGTACTTC